A single sample gave rise to the 17 T cell receptor beta chains below, sequenced in a study of cytotoxic CD8 clonotypes in ibrutinib-treated CLL. Produced via immunoSEQ multiplex PCR; TCRdb's table is partial and in-frame only. The repertoire holds approximately 200,000 clones, with roughly 72% as singletons. Material: PBMCs, obtained after 24 months of ibrutinib treatment. The receptor set was obtained from a human donor with chronic lymphocytic leukemia.

Note on this clone: The junction does not match germline at one end; this may be a read error. V gene TRBV18 combines with J gene TRBJ2-3, with TRBD1 matching over 9 bases. The CDR3 totals 16 residues. Germline V gene data show CDR1 as KGHSH and CDR2 as LQKENI. CDR3 sequence (DNA): TGTGCCAGCTCATCACCGGACAGGGGAGGGATAGATACGCAGTATTTT. As protein: CASSSPDRGGIDTQYF.

This clone was observed a single time. The chain links TRBV27 to TRBJ2-7, with D perhaps TRBD1 (5 bases). Per the germline V gene, CDR1 is MNHEY and CDR2 is SMNVEV (reference sequence). This CDR3 is 13 amino acids long. V lost 6 bases and J 1 base, leaving 10 bases between the germline ends. CDR3 loop: CASRTVWSYEQYF. CDR3 DNA sequence: TGTGCCAGCAGGACAGTATGGTCCTACGAGCAGTACTTC.

The rearrangement uses TRBV7-2 and TRBJ1-4; D gene ambiguous. Trimming took 1 base from V and 5 from J, leaving 11 bases between them. CDR3 length: 15 residues. Germline CDR1 and CDR2: SGHTA and FQGNSA. CDR3 nucleotide sequence: TGTGCCAGCAGCTTAGGGCAGCTCGTAAATGAAAAACTGTTTTTT. It specifies CASSLGQLVNEKLFF.

This clone was seen only a few times. The chain couples TRBV27 to TRBJ2-3; TRBD1 agrees at 8 bases. This CDR3 spans 14 amino acids. The V gene end was trimmed by 4 bases and the J gene end by 8 bases; junction bases not matched to a gene: 8. CDR1 is MNHEY and CDR2 is SMNVEV in the germline V gene (reference sequence). CDR3 sequence reads: CASSSDRVVGTQYF. In DNA, the CDR3 is TGTGCCAGCAGTTCGGACAGGGTTGTTGGTACGCAGTATTTT.

The chain is built from TRBV19 and TRBJ1-1, with D possibly matching TRBD1 (5 bases). This CDR3 region has 14 residues. The germline V gene encodes CDR1 LNHDA and CDR2 SQIVND (reference sequence). V lost 2 bases and J 5 bases, leaving 12 bases between the germline ends. In nucleotides, the CDR3 is TGTGCCAGTAGTATAACAGGAGTGAGGACTGAAGCTTTCTTT. It translates to CASSITGVRTEAFF.

CDR3 loop: CSVVFRDNPMNTEAFF. The DNA of the CDR3 is TGCAGCGTTGTATTCCGGGACAACCCTATGAACACTGAAGCTTTCTTT. V usage is TRBV29-1 and J usage is TRBJ1-1; tentative D call: TRBD1 (6 bases). V was shortened by 4 bases and J by 0 bases, with 18 bases between the two germline ends. The CDR3 extends over 16 amino acids. Germline V gene data show CDR1 as SQVTM and CDR2 as ANQGSEA.

V gene TRBV7-2 combines with J gene TRBJ2-5; TRBD2 matches 12 bases. V trimming: 5 bases; J trimming: 5 bases; junction bases outside the gene matches: 6. The CDR3 totals 15 residues. Germline CDR1 is SGHTA and CDR2 is FQGNSA. CDR3 nucleotide sequence: TGTGCCAGCAGCACCCGACTAGCGGGAGCTGAGACCCAGTACTTC. This sequence encodes CASSTRLAGAETQYF.

The rearrangement links TRBV7-9 to TRBJ1-5, with a tentative D call TRBD1 (5 bases). The CDR3 extends over 16 amino acids. The germline V and J ends were trimmed by 3 bases and 6 bases, with 18 bases remaining between them. CDR1 and CDR2 (germline): SEHNR, FQNEAQ (reference sequence). As DNA, the CDR3 is TGTGCCAGCAGCTTTAGTAGTTCGGCAGGGAGTCAGCCCCAGCATTTT. It codes for CASSFSSSAGSQPQHF.

This clone was recorded once. The chain couples TRBV19 to TRBJ2-3, with 9 positions matching TRBD1. J was trimmed by 9 bases and V by 0 bases; bases with no gene match: 7. CDR1 and CDR2 from the germline V gene are LNHDA and SQIVND (reference sequence). The CDR3 has 15 residues. The CDR3 coding sequence is TGTGCCAGTAGTATAGAGGGGACAGGGAAAGGGACGCAGTATTTT. This gives the protein CASSIEGTGKGTQYF.

The J gene is TRBJ2-1, the V gene TRBV15; 12 nucleotides align to TRBD2. The CDR3 contains 17 residues. The junction had 3 bases not matched to a gene; V was cut back by 3 bases and J by 0 bases. Germline V gene lookup returns CDR1 LNHNV and CDR2 YYDKDF (reference sequence). CDR3 in amino acids: CATSSRTSGVSYNEQFF. For the CDR3, the DNA is TGTGCCACCAGCAGCAGGACTAGCGGGGTCTCCTACAATGAGCAGTTCTTC.

This chain links TRBV6-4 with TRBJ2-7; D possibly corresponds to TRBD2 (6 bases). CDR3 length: 16 amino acids. The germline V and J ends were trimmed by 0 bases and 1 base, with 13 bases remaining between them. Germline V lookup: CDR1 MRHNA, CDR2 SNTAGT. The CDR3 sequence is CASSDSLRGASYEQYF. Written as DNA, the CDR3 is TGTGCCAGCAGTGACTCGCTGCGGGGAGCGTCCTACGAGCAGTACTTC.

The chain joins TRBV7-9 to TRBJ2-1; 9 bases are a match to TRBD1. Germline CDR1 SEHNR, CDR2 FQNEAQ (reference sequence). Trimming at V came to 4 bases and at J to 7 bases, leaving 2 bases not matched to a gene. The CDR3 sequence is 13 residues long. The CDR3 DNA reads as TGTGCCAGCAGCTCACAGGGGGCTAATGAGCAGTTCTTC. Translating gives CASSSQGANEQFF.

The DNA of the CDR3 is TGTGCCAGCAGCTGGATGTCTAGCGGGACTTACAATGAGCAGTTCTTC. Protein product: CASSWMSSGTYNEQFF. The V call is TRBV11-2, the J call TRBJ2-1; 9 positions match TRBD2. The CDR3 length is 16 residues. V gave up 4 bases and J gave up 4 bases; unmatched junction bases: 8. Germline values: CDR1 SGHAT, CDR2 FQNNGV.

J is TRBJ2-1 and V is TRBV11-2, with 9 bases fitting TRBD2. Looked up from germline, CDR1 is SGHAT and CDR2 is FQNNGV. The J segment lost 11 bases and the V segment lost 5 bases, leaving 4 bases of the junction unmatched. This CDR3 has 12 residues. The CDR3 loop reads CASSPSGNQQFF. In DNA form, the CDR3 reads TGTGCCAGCAGCCCTAGCGGGAATCAGCAGTTCTTC. The full variable domain, with the rest looked up from reference TRBV11-2 and TRBJ2-1, is EAGVAQSPRYKIIEKRQSVAFWCNPISGHATLYWYQQILGQGPKLLIQFQNNGVVDDSQLPKDRFSAERLKGVDSTLKIQPAKLEDSAVYLCASSPSGNQQFFGPGTRLTVL.

The V gene is TRBV6-6, the J gene TRBJ1-2; D is undetermined. The CDR3 is 13 residues long. Per the germline V gene, CDR1 is MNHNY and CDR2 is SVGAGI (reference sequence). Trimming took 3 bases from V and 3 from J, leaving 8 bases between them. CDR3 bases: TGTGCCAGCAGTTATCTAACAGACTATGGCTACACCTTC. Translating it yields CASSYLTDYGYTF.

DNA for the CDR3: TGTGCCAGCAGTTTCGGGACAGGTATTCTCGAGCAGTACTTC. Translating it yields CASSFGTGILEQYF. The chain couples TRBV28 to TRBJ2-7, with TRBD1 matching 8 bases. The CDR3 has 14 amino acids. CDR1 is MDHEN, CDR2 SYDVKM, per germline. The trim removed 3 bases at V and 6 bases at J, leaving 7 bases unmatched.

Remarks on this clone: A junction end diverges from the germline sequence, so it may reflect a read error. This chain connects TRBV7-7 to TRBJ2-1; 7 nucleotides line up with TRBD2. CDR1 and CDR2 from the germline V gene are SSHAT and FNYEAQ (reference sequence). CDR3 length equals 16 residues. CDR3 coding DNA: TGTGCTAGCAGCTTAGGGACGGGAGGCCTGCACAATGAGCAGTTCTTC. Protein sequence: CASSLGTGGLHNEQFF.